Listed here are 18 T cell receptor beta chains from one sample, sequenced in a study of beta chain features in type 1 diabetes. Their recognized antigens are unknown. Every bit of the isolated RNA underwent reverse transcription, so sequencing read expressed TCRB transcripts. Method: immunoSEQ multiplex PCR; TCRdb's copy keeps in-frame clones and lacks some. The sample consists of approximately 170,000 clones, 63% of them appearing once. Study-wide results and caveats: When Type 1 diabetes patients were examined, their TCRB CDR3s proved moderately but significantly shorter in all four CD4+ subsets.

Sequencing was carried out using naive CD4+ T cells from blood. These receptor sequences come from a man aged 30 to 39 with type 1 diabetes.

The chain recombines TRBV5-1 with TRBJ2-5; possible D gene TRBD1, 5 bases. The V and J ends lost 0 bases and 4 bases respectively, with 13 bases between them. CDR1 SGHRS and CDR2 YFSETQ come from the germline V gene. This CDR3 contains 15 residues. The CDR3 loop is CASSLVQGIGETQYF. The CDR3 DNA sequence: TGCGCCAGCAGCTTGGTCCAGGGTATTGGAGAGACCCAGTACTTC.

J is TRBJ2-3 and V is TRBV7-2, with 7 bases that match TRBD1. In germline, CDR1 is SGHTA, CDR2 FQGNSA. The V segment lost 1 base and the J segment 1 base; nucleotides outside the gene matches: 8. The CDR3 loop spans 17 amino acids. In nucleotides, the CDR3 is TGTGCCAGCAGCTTAGGCTACATGGACAGGCGCACAGATACGCAGTATTTT. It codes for CASSLGYMDRRTDTQYF.

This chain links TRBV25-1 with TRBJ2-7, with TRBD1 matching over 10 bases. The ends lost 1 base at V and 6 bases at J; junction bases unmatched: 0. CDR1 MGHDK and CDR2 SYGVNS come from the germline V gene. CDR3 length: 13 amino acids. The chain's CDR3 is CASSEWTGGEQYF. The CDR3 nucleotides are TGTGCCAGCAGTGAATGGACAGGGGGCGAGCAGTACTTC.

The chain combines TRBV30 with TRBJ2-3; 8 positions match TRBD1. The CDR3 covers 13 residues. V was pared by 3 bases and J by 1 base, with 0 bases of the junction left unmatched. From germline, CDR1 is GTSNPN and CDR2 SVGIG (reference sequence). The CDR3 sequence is CAWRTGGTDTQYF. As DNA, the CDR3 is TGTGCCTGGAGGACAGGGGGCACAGATACGCAGTATTTT.

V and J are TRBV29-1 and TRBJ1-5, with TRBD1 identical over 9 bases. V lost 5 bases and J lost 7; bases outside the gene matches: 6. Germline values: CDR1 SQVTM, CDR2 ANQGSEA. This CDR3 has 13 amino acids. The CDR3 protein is CSVRGGQGQPQHF. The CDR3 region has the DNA TGCAGCGTTCGCGGAGGACAGGGGCAGCCCCAGCATTTT.

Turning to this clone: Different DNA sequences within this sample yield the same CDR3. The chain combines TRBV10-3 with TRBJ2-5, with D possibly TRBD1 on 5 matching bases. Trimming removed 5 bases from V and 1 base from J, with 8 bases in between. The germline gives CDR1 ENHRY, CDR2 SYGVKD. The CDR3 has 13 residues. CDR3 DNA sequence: TGTGCCATCAGTCCCAGGGTCCAAGAGACCCAGTACTTC. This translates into CAISPRVQETQYF.

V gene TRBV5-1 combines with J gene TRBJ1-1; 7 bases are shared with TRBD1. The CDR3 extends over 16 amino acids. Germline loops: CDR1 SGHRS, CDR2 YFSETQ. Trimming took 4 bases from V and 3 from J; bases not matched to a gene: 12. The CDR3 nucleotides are TGCGCCAGCAGCGCGCTGACAGGGCGAGGGGACACTGAAGCTTTCTTT. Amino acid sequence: CASSALTGRGDTEAFF.

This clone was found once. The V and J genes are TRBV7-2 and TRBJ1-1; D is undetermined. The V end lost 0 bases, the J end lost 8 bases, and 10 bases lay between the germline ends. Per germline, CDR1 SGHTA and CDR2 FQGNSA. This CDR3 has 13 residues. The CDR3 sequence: CASSLAPWQEAFF. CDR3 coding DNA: TGTGCCAGCAGCTTAGCTCCGTGGCAAGAAGCTTTCTTT.

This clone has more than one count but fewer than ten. The DNA of the CDR3 is TGCAGCGTTTATGGACAGGGGACAGATACGCAGTATTTT. Its protein product is CSVYGQGTDTQYF. The V and J genes are TRBV29-1 and TRBJ2-3; 9 nucleotides align to TRBD1. From germline, CDR1 is SQVTM and CDR2 ANQGSEA. V shed 5 bases, J shed 3 bases, and the junction held 3 bases outside the gene matches. The CDR3 totals 13 residues.

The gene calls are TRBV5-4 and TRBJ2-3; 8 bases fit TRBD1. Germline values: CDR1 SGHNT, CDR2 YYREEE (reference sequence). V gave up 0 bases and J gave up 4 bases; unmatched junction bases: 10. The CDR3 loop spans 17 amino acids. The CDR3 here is CASSLEGQGGNADTQYF. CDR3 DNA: TGTGCCAGCAGCTTGGAAGGACAGGGAGGTAACGCAGATACGCAGTATTTT.

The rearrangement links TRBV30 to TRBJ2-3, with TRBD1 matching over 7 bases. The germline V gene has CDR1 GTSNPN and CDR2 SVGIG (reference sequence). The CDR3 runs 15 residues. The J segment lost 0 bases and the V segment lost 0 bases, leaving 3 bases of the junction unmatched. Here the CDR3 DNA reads TGTGCCTGGAGTGTAGACAGGGCGAGCACAGATACGCAGTATTTT. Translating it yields CAWSVDRASTDTQYF.

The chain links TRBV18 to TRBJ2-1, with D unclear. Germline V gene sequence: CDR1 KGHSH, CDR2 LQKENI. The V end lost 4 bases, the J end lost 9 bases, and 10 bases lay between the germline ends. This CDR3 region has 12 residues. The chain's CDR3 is CASSLDTSEQFF. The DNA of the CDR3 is TGTGCCAGCTCACTTGACACGAGTGAGCAGTTCTTC.

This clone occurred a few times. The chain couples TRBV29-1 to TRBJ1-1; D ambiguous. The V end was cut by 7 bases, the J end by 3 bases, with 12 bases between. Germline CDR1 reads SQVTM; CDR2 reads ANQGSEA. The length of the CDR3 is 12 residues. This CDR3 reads CSAATGYTEAFF. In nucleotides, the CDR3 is TGCAGCGCCGCTACGGGATACACTGAAGCTTTCTTT.

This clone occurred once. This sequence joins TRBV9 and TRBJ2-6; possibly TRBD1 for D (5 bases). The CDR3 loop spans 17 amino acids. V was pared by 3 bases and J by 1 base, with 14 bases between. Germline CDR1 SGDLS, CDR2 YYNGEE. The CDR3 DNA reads TGTGCCAGCAGCGGGCGGACAAGCATGTCTGGGGCCAACGTCCTGACTTTC. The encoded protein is CASSGRTSMSGANVLTF.

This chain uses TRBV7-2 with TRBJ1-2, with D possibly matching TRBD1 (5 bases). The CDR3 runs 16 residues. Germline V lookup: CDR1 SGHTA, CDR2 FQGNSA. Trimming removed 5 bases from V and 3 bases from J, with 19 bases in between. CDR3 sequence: CASSPNKGIWDYGYTF. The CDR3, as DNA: TGTGCCAGCAGCCCGAACAAGGGGATTTGGGACTATGGCTACACCTTC.

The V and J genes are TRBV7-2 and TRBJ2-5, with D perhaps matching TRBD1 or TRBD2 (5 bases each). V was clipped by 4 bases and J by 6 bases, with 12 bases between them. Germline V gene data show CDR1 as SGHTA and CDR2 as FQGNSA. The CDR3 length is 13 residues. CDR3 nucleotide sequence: TGTGCCAGCAGCTGGGACCCCCTTCAGACCCAGTACTTC. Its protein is CASSWDPLQTQYF. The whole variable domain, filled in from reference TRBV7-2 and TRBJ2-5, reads GAGVSQSPSNKVTEKGKDVELRCDPISGHTALYWYRQSLGQGLEFLIYFQGNSAPDKSGLPSDRFSAERTGGSVSTLTIQRTQQEDSAVYLCASSWDPLQTQYFGPGTRLLVL.

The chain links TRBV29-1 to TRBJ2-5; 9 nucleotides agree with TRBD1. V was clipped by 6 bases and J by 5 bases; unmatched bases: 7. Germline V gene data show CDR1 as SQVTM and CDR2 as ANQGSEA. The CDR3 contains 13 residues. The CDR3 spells CSVAGTGRETQYF. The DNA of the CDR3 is TGCAGCGTCGCCGGGACAGGGCGGGAGACCCAGTACTTC.

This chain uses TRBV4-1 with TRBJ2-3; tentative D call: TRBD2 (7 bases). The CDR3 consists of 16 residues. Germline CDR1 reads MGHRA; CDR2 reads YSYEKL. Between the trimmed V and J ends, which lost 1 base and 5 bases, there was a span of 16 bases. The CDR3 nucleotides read TGCGCCAGCAGCCAAGTTACGGGGGCGGGAGAAGATACGCAGTATTTT. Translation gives CASSQVTGAGEDTQYF.